This T cell receptor (beta chain) was sequenced in a study of healthy donors' naive CD4 and CD8 T cells (dated by TCRdb to between 2015 and 2017). At the level of the whole study: Donor selection covered three age groups (20-25, 40-50 and 60-70 years) with roughly 6 people in each, and the resulting cohort had a mean age of 44 and was half female. Rearranged TCR alpha and beta chains from naive CD4+ and CD8+ T cells were sequenced in the study to test how TCR variation relates to lineage commitment. Donors were HLA-typed by sequencing at HLA-A, -B, -C, -DRB1, -DQB1 and -DPB1 using the SBTexcellerator protocol, an ABI3130xl analyzer and SBTengine software. Peripheral blood mononuclear cells were collected from 15 to 20 healthy, unrelated individuals. For TCR alpha, a new primer set was designed to cover all functional IMGT alpha gene variants, and the remainder of the protocol was kept the same as the beta-chain workflow. Broader findings and caveats from the paper: In both chains, CD4+ lineage was associated with a positively charged CDR3 and CD8+ lineage with a negatively charged CDR3. Taken together, V genes, J genes and CDR3 charge appeared to account for roughly 13% of the variance in CD4/CD8 propensity, acting in a largely additive way. Reportedly, most V and J gene segments showed bias between naive CD4+ and CD8+ cells, and this bias held consistently across donors regardless of HLA genotype. The study did not directly address possible repertoire bias arising from homeostatic proliferation of naive T cells. Because alpha and beta chains were sequenced in bulk and could not be paired, the effects of the two chains in combination were not assessed.

Cells with a CD4+CD8-CD45RO-CD45RA+ profile were isolated by FACS and defined as naive CD4+ T cells, and those with a CD8+CD4-CD45RA+CD27bright profile were defined as naive CD8+ T cells. The antibodies used for sorting targeted CD4 (RPA-T4), CD8 (SK1), CD27 (O323), CD45RA (HI100) and CD45RO (UCHL1). V is cut back by 4 bases and J by 5 bases, with 19 bases in the junction unmatched. The CDR3 sequence holds 20 residues, the cysteine and phenylalanine included. CDR3 DNA only is kept here, 60 bases in frame from base 1. The germline V gene sets CDR1 to MDHEN and CDR2 to SYDVKM. Turning to this clonotype: Its antigen is not yet known. Base-call qualities are not available, and no considerably larger clone is one nucleotide away.

For sequencing, a 454 GS FLX Titanium was employed. TCR libraries were built from approximately 500 ng of total RNA with a previously published linear amplification protocol. Sequencing was performed on the Roche/454 Genome Sequencer with Titanium chemistry. Per the authors' processing: From 4 or 5 of the healthy donors, a total of 75,000 to 90,000 rearranged TCR alpha transcripts were sequenced. Duplicate transcripts were removed, and unique TCR clonotypes were defined by the CDR3 junction according to IMGT nomenclature. Using logistic regression in R 2.13.0, the researchers modeled CD4 versus CD8 status as a function of V and J genes, with an adjustment for donor effects and a Bonferroni correction for multiple testing. TCRdb trimmed the raw reads at Q25, called clones with MiXCR and kept productive beta chains. Rows are combined by CDR3 protein, so each entry shows the most common genes and DNA. These V and J calls originate from TCRdb's pipeline instead of the authors' own analysis. The sample table holds approximately 180,000 distinct CDR3 sequences, of which around 80% were seen once. The ten biggest clones cover 2.3% of the sample.

The sequencing input was naive CD4+ and CD8+ T cells sorted from blood, pooled from several donors. Reading the label with the study, this specimen's cell subset or site is: FACS-sorted naive CD4+ (CD45RO-CD45RA+) and naive CD8+ (CD45RA+CD27bright) T cells. This chain joins TRBV28 to TRBJ2-3; 12 bases in the middle match TRBD2. The receptor comes from a pool of human donors in good health; the sample pools cells from several healthy donors. The CDR3 is CASSSPLLTGLAGLGDTQYF. The base sequence is TGTGCCAGCAGTTCCCCCCTTTTAACGGGACTAGCGGGCCTCGGAGATACGCAGTATTTT.